The next 23 T cell receptor beta chains were all read from a single sample in a study of long-term antiretroviral therapy in people with HIV. Version v3.0 of the immunoSEQ assay ran at survey level. Here immunoSEQ multiplex PCR was the method, and the copy in TCRdb shows in-frame clones only, minus some. The data show some 21,000 clones, 70% to 80% seen once. The material sequenced was unsorted PBMCs, taken about 21 months before starting antiretroviral therapy. The receptors shown here come from a woman in her forties with HIV.

The V call is TRBV19, the J call TRBJ1-1, with a weak D call TRBD1 (5 bases). Trimming stripped 5 bases from V and 7 bases from J, with 14 bases between. The CDR3 consists of 13 residues. Germline V CDR1 and CDR2: LNHDA, SQIVND (reference sequence). The CDR3 bases are TGTGCCAGTAGTCCAACACAGGCTCATGAAGCTTTCTTT. It specifies CASSPTQAHEAFF.

The gene calls are TRBV5-4 and TRBJ2-2, with D hard to call. The CDR3 has 15 amino acids. The V end was cut by 0 bases, the J end by 4 bases, with 10 bases between. Germline CDR1 SGHNT, CDR2 YYREEE (reference sequence). CDR3 residues: CASSLDFGFTGELFF. CDR3 coding DNA: TGTGCCAGCAGCTTGGATTTTGGGTTCACCGGGGAGCTGTTTTTT. Combining the CDR3 with reference TRBV5-4 and TRBJ2-2 gives the whole variable domain ETGVTQSPTHLIKTRGQQVTLRCSSQSGHNTVSWYQQALGQGPQFIFQYYREEENGRGNFPPRFSGLQFPNYSSELNVNALELDDSALYLCASSLDFGFTGELFFGEGSRLTVL.

The genes are TRBV9 and TRBJ2-1; no definite D call. The CDR3 extends over 14 amino acids. Germline loops: CDR1 SGDLS, CDR2 YYNGEE. Between the trimmed V and J ends, which lost 4 bases and 0 bases, there was a span of 8 bases. The CDR3 reads CASSRRSSYNEQFF. The CDR3 coding sequence is TGTGCCAGCAGCCGTCGGTCCTCCTACAATGAGCAGTTCTTC.

V usage is TRBV9 and J usage is TRBJ1-1; 7 bases are a match to TRBD1. In germline, CDR1 is SGDLS, CDR2 YYNGEE. V lost 3 bases, J lost 4 bases, and 6 bases stayed unmatched. The CDR3 loop spans 14 amino acids. Written as DNA, the CDR3 is TGTGCCAGCAGCGAGACAGGGCAGGTCACTGAAGCTTTCTTT. It yields the protein CASSETGQVTEAFF.

This clone was counted only a few times. The V call is TRBV6-5, the J call TRBJ1-3; no clear D gene. The CDR3 contains 13 residues. Germline-derived CDR1 and CDR2 are MNHEY and SVGAGI. The ends were cut back, 6 bases at V and 0 bases at J, with 6 bases in the middle. CDR3 sequence: CASSAYSGNTIYF. In DNA form, the CDR3 reads TGTGCCAGCAGCGCGTACTCTGGAAACACCATATATTTT.

This CDR3 reads CASSHPGGYEQYF. The CDR3 DNA reads as TGTGCCAGCAGTCACCCAGGGGGTTACGAGCAGTACTTC. V usage is TRBV7-2 and J usage is TRBJ2-7, with 7 nucleotides matching TRBD1. The ends lost 6 bases at V and 4 bases at J; junction bases unmatched: 6. The CDR3 is 13 amino acids. Looked up from germline, CDR1 is SGHTA and CDR2 is FQGNSA.

The chain employs TRBV5-1 and TRBJ2-5; 9 nucleotides align to TRBD2. This CDR3 spans 17 amino acids. V trimming: 3 bases; J trimming: 2 bases; junction bases outside the gene matches: 11. Germline V gene lookup returns CDR1 SGHRS and CDR2 YFSETQ. Here the CDR3 DNA reads TGCGCCAGCAGCTCCCTAGCGGGATCCCAGACACAAGAGACCCAGTACTTC. It codes for CASSSLAGSQTQETQYF.

The chain joins TRBV11-3 to TRBJ2-3; the D is unclear. V lost 1 base, J lost 5 bases, and 13 bases lay in between. The CDR3 is 15 residues long. Germline CDR1 SGHNT, CDR2 YENEEA. CDR3 sequence (DNA): TGTGCCAGCAGCTTAGTAGCCCCTCCAAGAGATACGCAGTATTTT. Translated, it gives CASSLVAPPRDTQYF.

This clone was seen only once. This chain links TRBV21-1 with TRBJ2-6; the table's TRBD2 call for D was not verified on the DNA. TRBV21-1 is a pseudogene locus. The CDR3 extends over 12 amino acids. CDR3 in amino acids: CASPTGANVLTF. The CDR3 bases are TGTGCCAGTCCTACCGGGGCCAACGTCCTGACTTTC.

This clone was picked up one time. The chain joins TRBV7-6 to TRBJ2-2; D not resolved. The V end lost 0 bases, the J end lost 1 base, and 3 bases lay between the germline ends. CDR1 is SGHVS and CDR2 is FNYEAQ in the germline V gene. There are 14 residues in the CDR3. This CDR3 is CASSLAVNTGELFF. The CDR3 coding sequence is TGTGCCAGCAGCTTAGCGGTGAACACCGGGGAGCTGTTTTTT.

The chain recombines TRBV7-8 with TRBJ1-3, with TRBD1 matching over 11 bases. The CDR3 is 17 amino acids. V lost 2 bases, J lost 3 bases, and 6 bases stayed unmatched. From germline, CDR1 is SGHVS and CDR2 FQNEAQ. The CDR3 region is CASSLRRDRGIGNTIYF. The CDR3 region has the DNA TGTGCCAGCAGCTTACGCCGGGACAGGGGGATTGGAAACACCATATATTTT.

V is TRBV6-5 and J is TRBJ1-5; D perhaps matches TRBD1 (6 bases). CDR1 is MNHEY and CDR2 is SVGAGI in the germline V gene. V was shortened by 5 bases and J by 5 bases, with 13 bases between the two germline ends. The CDR3 is 14 residues long. Here the CDR3 DNA reads TGTGCCAGCAGTCTAGACAGGACCTATCAGCCCCAGCATTTT. It specifies CASSLDRTYQPQHF.

This chain joins TRBV4-2 and TRBJ1-1; D possibly corresponds to TRBD1 (5 bases). The CDR3 consists of 15 residues. Trimming removed 1 base from V and 10 bases from J, with 19 bases in between. CDR1 is LGHNA, CDR2 YNFKEQ, per germline. The CDR3 sequence: CASSQVGEGVYGAFF. For the CDR3, the DNA is TGTGCCAGCAGCCAAGTGGGGGAGGGTGTCTATGGAGCTTTCTTT.

The CDR3 DNA sequence: TGTGCCAGCAGCCGCGAGGGCAGGGAAGGTGAAAAACTGTTTTTT. Translation: CASSREGREGEKLFF. The chain carries TRBV5-5 and TRBJ1-4; weak D call: TRBD1 (5 bases). Germline CDR1 SGHKS, CDR2 YYEKEE (reference sequence). Deletions cut 4 bases from V and 7 bases from J, with 17 bases between. The CDR3 has 15 amino acids.

This clone was picked up a small number of times. The chain joins TRBV6-6 to TRBJ2-2, with D possibly matching TRBD1 (6 bases). The V end lost 5 bases, the J end lost 4 bases, and 17 bases lay between the germline ends. The CDR3 runs to 16 residues. CDR1 and CDR2 from the germline V gene are MNHNY and SVGAGI (reference sequence). CDR3 in DNA: TGTGCCAGCAGTCATGAACAGGGACGGGTCACCGGGGAGCTGTTTTTT. Protein product: CASSHEQGRVTGELFF.

The J gene is TRBJ2-5, the V gene TRBV5-1, with 8 bases fitting TRBD2. The length of the CDR3 is 14 residues. Germline CDR1 and CDR2: SGHRS and YFSETQ. The junction had 7 bases not matched to a gene; V was cut back by 5 bases and J by 4 bases. The CDR3 spells CASRTGGPGETQYF. Written as DNA, the CDR3 is TGCGCCAGCAGGACGGGAGGGCCGGGAGAGACCCAGTACTTC.

This clone is a singleton in its sample. This rearrangement joins TRBV19 to TRBJ2-7; maybe TRBD1 (5 bases). CDR3 length: 14 amino acids. V lost 5 bases and J 2 bases, leaving 13 bases between the germline ends. From germline, CDR1 is LNHDA and CDR2 SQIVND (reference sequence). CDR3 loop: CASSLTRVPYEQYF. As DNA, the CDR3 is TGTGCCAGTAGTCTGACCAGGGTACCCTACGAGCAGTACTTC. The whole variable domain, remainder taken from reference TRBV19 and TRBJ2-7, is DGGITQSPKYLFRKEGQNVTLSCEQNLNHDAMYWYRQDPGQGLRLIYYSQIVNDFQKGDIAEGYSVSREKKESFPLTVTSAQKNPTAFYLCASSLTRVPYEQYFGPGTRLTVT.

V is TRBV5-1 and J is TRBJ2-7, with TRBD1 as a possible D gene (7 bases). CDR1 is SGHRS and CDR2 is YFSETQ in the germline V gene. This CDR3 has 14 residues. Trimming left V 7 bases short and J 7 bases short, with 21 bases between. CDR3 protein: CASSGGKGQEEQYF. The CDR3 DNA follows: TGCGCCAGCTCAGGGGGGAAGGGCCAAGAGGAGCAGTACTTC.

The CDR3, as DNA: TGCGCCAGCAGCACCGGGGACAGAGGCACAGATACGCAGTATTTT. Its translation: CASSTGDRGTDTQYF. V is TRBV5-1 and J is TRBJ2-3; 7 bases align to TRBD1. This CDR3 contains 15 residues. V lost 4 bases to trimming and J lost 1 base; unmatched junction nucleotides: 6. Germline values: CDR1 SGHRS, CDR2 YFSETQ.

The V and J genes are TRBV7-9 and TRBJ2-7; a weak D match, TRBD1 (5 bases). Trimming stripped 5 bases from V and 3 bases from J, with 17 bases between. The CDR3 runs to 15 residues. Germline V CDR1 and CDR2: SEHNR, FQNEAQ (reference sequence). The CDR3 coding sequence is TGTGCCAGCAGCGTCAGTCAGGGCATGGGCTACGAGCAGTACTTC. It codes for CASSVSQGMGYEQYF. The complete variable domain, with remaining parts taken from reference TRBV7-9 and TRBJ2-7, reads DTGVSQNPRHKITKRGQNVTFRCDPISEHNRLYWYRQTLGQGPEFLTYFQNEAQLEKSRLLSDRFSAERPKGSFSTLEIQRTEQGDSAMYLCASSVSQGMGYEQYFGPGTRLTVT.

The chain is built from TRBV30 and TRBJ2-7, with D tentatively TRBD2 (5 bases). Trimming cost V 0 bases and J 5 bases, with 8 bases left between them. Germline-derived CDR1 and CDR2 are GTSNPN and SVGIG (reference sequence). This CDR3 is 12 amino acids long. CDR3 residues: CAWSVTGNEQYF. The CDR3 region has the DNA TGTGCCTGGAGTGTAACGGGAAACGAGCAGTACTTC.

This chain connects TRBV19 to TRBJ1-1, with a tentative D call TRBD1 (6 bases). This CDR3 spans 16 amino acids. V lost 2 bases to trimming and J lost 0 bases, with 13 bases between them. Per the germline V gene, CDR1 is LNHDA and CDR2 is SQIVND (reference sequence). CDR3 nucleotides: TGTGCCAGTAGTATACGGACAGCTACCATGAACACTGAAGCTTTCTTT. It specifies CASSIRTATMNTEAFF.

The gene calls are TRBV5-1 and TRBJ2-4; 13 nucleotides line up with TRBD2. V dropped 5 bases and J dropped 9; count of bases not matched to a gene: 11. Germline values: CDR1 SGHRS, CDR2 YFSETQ. CDR3 size: 16 residues. The CDR3 here is CASSLLAGGDNVIQYF. In DNA form, the CDR3 reads TGCGCCAGCAGTTTACTAGCGGGGGGGGATAATGTCATTCAGTACTTC.